What follows is one T cell receptor (beta chain) and its context. The record originates from a study of radiation and T cells in renal cell carcinoma. The time point denotes: blood 2 weeks post-SBRT. Treatment in this sample: 15 Gy SBRT to primary tumor, nephrectomy 4 weeks later. Germline-derived CDR1 and CDR2 are SGHTA and FQGNSA. This CDR3 spans 18 amino acids. Trimming cost V 5 bases and J 3 bases; bases outside gene matches: 14. Sequencing was performed with immunoSEQ multiplex PCR; in TCRdb, only in-frame clones are kept and a portion is missing. Of some 80,000 clones listed, just over 85% are singletons.

This specimen consisted of blood, obtained from a patient whose treatment included radiotherapy and nephrectomy. This sequence joins TRBV7-2 and TRBJ2-3, with 10 bases identical to TRBD2. The source is a woman in her 50s with renal cell carcinoma. CDR3 in DNA: TGTGCCAGCAGCCCCCAAGCGGGGGGGCTTATCGCGACAGATACGCAGTATTTT. Amino acids: CASSPQAGGLIATDTQYF.